The T cell receptor (beta chain) under discussion was sequenced for a study of blood T cell repertoires in COVID-19. Using immunoSEQ multiplex PCR, the repertoire was profiled, and TCRdb retains in-frame clones only, with some absent. The table records 85,000 to 90,000 clones, more than 75% of them present only once. Germline trimming cut 1 base from V and 4 bases from J; bases unmatched to any gene: 4. Germline CDR1 is LGHNA and CDR2 is YSLEER. The CDR3 has 15 amino acids. The source is a human donor in a cohort sampled during active COVID-19. Sequences were obtained from peripheral blood. The J gene is TRBJ1-3, the V gene TRBV4-3, with 7 bases that match TRBD1. CDR3 residues: CASSQGSGGGNTIYF. Here the CDR3 DNA reads TGCGCCAGCAGCCAAGGTTCAGGGGGAGGAAACACCATATATTTT.